This paragraph covers one T cell receptor beta chain sequence. Its antigen is not known. This entry is derived from a study of a mutant IDH1 vaccine in newly diagnosed glioma. Study background: Treated patients had a mean age of approximately 40 years and a sex split that was roughly 60% male and about 40% female.

With 3 bases removed from V and 6 bases from J, the gap between germline ends came to 22 bases. Germline V gives CDR1 LNHDA, CDR2 SQIVND (reference sequence). This CDR3 region has 17 residues. Sequencing was performed with immunoSEQ multiplex PCR; in TCRdb, only in-frame clones are kept and a portion is missing. This sample has approximately 35,000 clones; approximately 92% occur once, and the top ten carry 5% to 6.5%. Indicated time point: week 47, end of study. The study gave 300 ug of mutant IDH1 20-mer peptide per vaccine dose, with topical imiquimod. Patients were given eight vaccinations, scheduled in weeks 1, 3, 5, 7, 11, 15, 19 and 23. Patients carried new grade 3 or 4 IDH1-mutant astrocytomas lacking nuclear ATRX. General study findings and limits: Top-clonotype changes in peripheral T cells seemed unrelated to pseudoprogression.

The starting material was PBMCs, obtained from a glioma patient whose treatment included an IDH1 peptide vaccine. The chain carries TRBV19 and TRBJ2-3, with D hard to call. The clonotype comes from a woman between 35 and 50 years old with glioma. The CDR3 protein is CASSIPASSSSVDTQYF. The CDR3 DNA follows: TGTGCCAGTAGTATTCCGGCATCATCGAGCTCGGTGGATACGCAGTATTTT.